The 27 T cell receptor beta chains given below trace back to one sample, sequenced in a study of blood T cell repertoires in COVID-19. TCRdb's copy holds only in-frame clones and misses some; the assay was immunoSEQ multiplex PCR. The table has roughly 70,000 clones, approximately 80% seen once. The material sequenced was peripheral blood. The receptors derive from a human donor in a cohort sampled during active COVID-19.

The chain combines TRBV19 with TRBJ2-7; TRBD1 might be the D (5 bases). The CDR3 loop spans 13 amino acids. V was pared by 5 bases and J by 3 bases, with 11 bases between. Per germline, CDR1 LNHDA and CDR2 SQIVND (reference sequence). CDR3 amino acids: CASSPEDSYEQYF. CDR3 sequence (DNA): TGTGCCAGTAGTCCAGAAGACAGCTACGAGCAGTACTTC.

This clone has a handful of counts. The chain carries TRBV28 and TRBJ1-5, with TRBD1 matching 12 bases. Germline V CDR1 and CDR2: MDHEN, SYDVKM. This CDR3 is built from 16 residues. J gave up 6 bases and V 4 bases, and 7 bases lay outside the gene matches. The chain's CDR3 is CASSSGQGAPGQPQHF. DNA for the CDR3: TGTGCCAGCAGTTCGGGACAGGGGGCGCCGGGTCAGCCCCAGCATTTT.

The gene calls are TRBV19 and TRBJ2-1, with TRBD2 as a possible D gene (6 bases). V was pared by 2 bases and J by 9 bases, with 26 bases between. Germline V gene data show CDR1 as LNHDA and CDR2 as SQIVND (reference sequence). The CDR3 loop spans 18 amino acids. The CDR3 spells CASSIPLPSSVGIGEQFF. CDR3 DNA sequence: TGTGCCAGTAGTATACCCCTACCTTCTAGCGTTGGAATAGGTGAGCAGTTCTTC.

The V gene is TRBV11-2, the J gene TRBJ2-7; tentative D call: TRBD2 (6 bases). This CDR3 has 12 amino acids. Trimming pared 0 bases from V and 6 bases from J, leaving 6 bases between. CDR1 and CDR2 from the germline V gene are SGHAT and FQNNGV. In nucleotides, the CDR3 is TGTGCCAGCAGCTTAGAGGGGGGCGAGCAGTACTTC. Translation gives CASSLEGGEQYF.

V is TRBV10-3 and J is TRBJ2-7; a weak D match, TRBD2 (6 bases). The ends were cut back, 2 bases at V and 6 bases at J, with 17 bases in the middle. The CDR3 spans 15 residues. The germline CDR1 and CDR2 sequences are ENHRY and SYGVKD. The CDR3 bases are TGTGCCATCAGTGAGGGGGGGAGTCGGGCGATCGAGCAGTACTTC. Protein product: CAISEGGSRAIEQYF.

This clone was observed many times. The CDR3 DNA is TGTGCCAGCAGCCCCCGCGGACTGGACACTGAAGCTTTCTTT. This translates into CASSPRGLDTEAFF. V and J are TRBV9 and TRBJ1-1; no clear D. The germline V and J ends were trimmed by 4 bases and 3 bases, with 13 bases remaining between them. Germline V CDR1 and CDR2: SGDLS, YYNGEE. CDR3 size: 14 residues.

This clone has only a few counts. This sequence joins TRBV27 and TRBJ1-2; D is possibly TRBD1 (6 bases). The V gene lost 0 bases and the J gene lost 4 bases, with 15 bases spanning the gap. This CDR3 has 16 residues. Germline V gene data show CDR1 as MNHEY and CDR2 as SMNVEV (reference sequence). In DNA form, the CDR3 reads TGTGCCAGCAGTTTATCTCAAGGGGGAAATGTCTATGGCTACACCTTC. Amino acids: CASSLSQGGNVYGYTF.

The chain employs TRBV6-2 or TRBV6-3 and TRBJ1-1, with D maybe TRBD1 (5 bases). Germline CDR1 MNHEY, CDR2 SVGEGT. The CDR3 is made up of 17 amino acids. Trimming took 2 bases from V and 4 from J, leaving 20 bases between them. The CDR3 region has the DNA TGTGCCAGCAGTTACGCTACGGGGGTGGGCCTGATCACTGAAGCTTTCTTT. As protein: CASSYATGVGLITEAFF.

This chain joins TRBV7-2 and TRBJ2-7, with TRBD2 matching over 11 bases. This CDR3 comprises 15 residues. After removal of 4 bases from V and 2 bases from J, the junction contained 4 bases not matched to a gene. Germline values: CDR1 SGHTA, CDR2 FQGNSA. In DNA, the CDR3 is TGTGCCAGCAGCTCTCCGACTAGCGGGACCTACGAGCAGTACTTC. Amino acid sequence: CASSSPTSGTYEQYF.

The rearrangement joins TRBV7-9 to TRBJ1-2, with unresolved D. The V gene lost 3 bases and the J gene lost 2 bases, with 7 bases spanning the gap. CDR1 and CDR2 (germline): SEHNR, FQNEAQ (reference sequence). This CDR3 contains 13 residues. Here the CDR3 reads CASSFAENYGYTF. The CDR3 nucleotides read TGTGCCAGCAGCTTTGCAGAAAACTATGGCTACACCTTC.

The CDR3 bases are TGTGCCAGCTCACCAGTAGGTCCAGGGCCCTATGGCTACACCTTC. Protein sequence: CASSPVGPGPYGYTF. The chain is built from TRBV18 and TRBJ1-2; possibly TRBD1 for D (5 bases). In germline, CDR1 is KGHSH, CDR2 LQKENI. The CDR3 sequence is 15 residues long. Trimming pared 2 bases from V and 4 bases from J, leaving 14 bases between.

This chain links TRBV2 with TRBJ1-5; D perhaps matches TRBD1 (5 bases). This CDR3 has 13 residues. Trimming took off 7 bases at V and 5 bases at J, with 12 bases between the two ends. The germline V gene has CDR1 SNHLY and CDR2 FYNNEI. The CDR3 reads CASTGRGDQPQHF. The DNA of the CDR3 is TGTGCCAGCACAGGTCGGGGGGATCAGCCCCAGCATTTT.

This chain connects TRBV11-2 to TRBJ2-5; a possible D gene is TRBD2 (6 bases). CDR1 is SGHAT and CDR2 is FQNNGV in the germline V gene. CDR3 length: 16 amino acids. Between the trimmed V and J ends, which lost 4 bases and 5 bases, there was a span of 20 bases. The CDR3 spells CASSSLGGERVETQYF. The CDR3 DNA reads TGTGCCAGCAGCTCCCTAGGAGGGGAGAGGGTGGAGACCCAGTACTTC.

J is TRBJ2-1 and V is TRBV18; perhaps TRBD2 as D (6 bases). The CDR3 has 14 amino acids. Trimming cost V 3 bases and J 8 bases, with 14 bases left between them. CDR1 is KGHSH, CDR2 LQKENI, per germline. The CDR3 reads CASSPPTSRYEQFF. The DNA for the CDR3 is TGTGCCAGCTCACCCCCGACTAGTAGGTATGAGCAGTTCTTC.

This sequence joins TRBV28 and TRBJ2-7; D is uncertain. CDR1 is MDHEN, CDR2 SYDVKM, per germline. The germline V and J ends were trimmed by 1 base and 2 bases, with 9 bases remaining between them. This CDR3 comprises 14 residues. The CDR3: CASSLLGGTYEQYF. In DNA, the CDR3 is TGTGCCAGCAGTTTATTAGGCGGAACCTACGAGCAGTACTTC.

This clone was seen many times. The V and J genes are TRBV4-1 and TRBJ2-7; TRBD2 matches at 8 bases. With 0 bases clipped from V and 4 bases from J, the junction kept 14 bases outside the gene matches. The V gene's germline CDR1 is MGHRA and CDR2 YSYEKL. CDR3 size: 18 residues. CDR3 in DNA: TGCGCCAGCAGCCAAGAAACGGCAATCGGGACTAGGGCATACGAGCAGTACTTC. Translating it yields CASSQETAIGTRAYEQYF.

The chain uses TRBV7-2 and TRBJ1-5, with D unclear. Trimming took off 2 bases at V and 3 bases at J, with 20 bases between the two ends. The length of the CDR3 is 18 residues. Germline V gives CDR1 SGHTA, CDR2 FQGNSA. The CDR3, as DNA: TGTGCCAGCAGCTTAAAAGTCAACCCTAGGAGGATCAATCAGCCCCAGCATTTT. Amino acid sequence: CASSLKVNPRRINQPQHF.

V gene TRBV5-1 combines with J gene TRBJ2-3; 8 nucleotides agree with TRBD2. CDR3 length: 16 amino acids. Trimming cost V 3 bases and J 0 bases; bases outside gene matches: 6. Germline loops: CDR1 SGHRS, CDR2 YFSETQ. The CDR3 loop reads CASSSLTSASTDTQYF. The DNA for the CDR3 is TGCGCCAGCAGCTCCCTGACTAGCGCTAGCACAGATACGCAGTATTTT.

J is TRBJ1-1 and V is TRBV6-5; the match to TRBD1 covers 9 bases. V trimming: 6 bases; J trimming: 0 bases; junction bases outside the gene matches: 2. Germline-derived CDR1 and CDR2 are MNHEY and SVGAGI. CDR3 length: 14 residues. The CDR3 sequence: CASSRTGVNTEAFF. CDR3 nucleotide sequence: TGTGCCAGCAGCCGGACAGGGGTGAACACTGAAGCTTTCTTT.

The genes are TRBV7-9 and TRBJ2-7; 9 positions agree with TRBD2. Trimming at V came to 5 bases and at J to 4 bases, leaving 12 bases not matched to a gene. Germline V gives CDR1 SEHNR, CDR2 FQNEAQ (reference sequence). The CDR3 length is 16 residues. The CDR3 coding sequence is TGTGCCAGCAGCCAACGATCCCTTAGCGGGAGTTACGAGCAGTACTTC. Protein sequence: CASSQRSLSGSYEQYF.

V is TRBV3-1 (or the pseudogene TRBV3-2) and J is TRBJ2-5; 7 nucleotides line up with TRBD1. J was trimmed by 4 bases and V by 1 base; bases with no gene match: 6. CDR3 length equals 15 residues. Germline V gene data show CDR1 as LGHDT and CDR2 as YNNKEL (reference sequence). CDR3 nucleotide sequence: TGTGCCAGCAGCCAAGCAAGGGGGCGCGGAGAGACCCAGTACTTC. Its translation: CASSQARGRGETQYF.

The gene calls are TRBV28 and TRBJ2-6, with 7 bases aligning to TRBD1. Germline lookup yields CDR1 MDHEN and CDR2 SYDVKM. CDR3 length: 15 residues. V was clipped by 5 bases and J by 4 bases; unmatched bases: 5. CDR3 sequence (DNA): TGTGCCAGCAGTCGACAGGGCTCCGGGGCCAACGTCCTGACTTTC. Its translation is CASSRQGSGANVLTF. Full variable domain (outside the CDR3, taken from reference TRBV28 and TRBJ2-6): DVKVTQSSRYLVKRTGEKVFLECVQDMDHENMFWYRQDPGLGLRLIYFSYDVKMKEKGDIPEGYSVSREKKERFSLILESASTNQTSMYLCASSRQGSGANVLTFGAGSRLTVL.

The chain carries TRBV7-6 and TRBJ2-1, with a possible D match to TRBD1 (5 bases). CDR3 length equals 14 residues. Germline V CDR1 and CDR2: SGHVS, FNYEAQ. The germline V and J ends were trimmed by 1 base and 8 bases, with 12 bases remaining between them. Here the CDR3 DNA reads TGTGCCAGCAGCTTAGAGTGGGTAGGGGATGAGCAGTTCTTC. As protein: CASSLEWVGDEQFF.

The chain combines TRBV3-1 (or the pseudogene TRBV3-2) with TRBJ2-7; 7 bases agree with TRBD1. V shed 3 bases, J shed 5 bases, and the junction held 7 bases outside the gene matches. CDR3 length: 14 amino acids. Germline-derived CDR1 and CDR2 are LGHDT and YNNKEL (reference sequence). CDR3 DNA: TGTGCCAGCAGCCAGGGACAGATTATCCACGAGCAGTACTTC. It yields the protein CASSQGQIIHEQYF.

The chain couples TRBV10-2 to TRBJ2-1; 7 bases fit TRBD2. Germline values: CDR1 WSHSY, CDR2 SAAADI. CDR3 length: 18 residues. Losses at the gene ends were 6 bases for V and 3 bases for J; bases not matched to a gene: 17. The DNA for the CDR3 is TGCGCCAGCAGGGGGGGTTACAACGGGAGGACTAACTACAATGAGCAGTTCTTC. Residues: CASRGGYNGRTNYNEQFF.

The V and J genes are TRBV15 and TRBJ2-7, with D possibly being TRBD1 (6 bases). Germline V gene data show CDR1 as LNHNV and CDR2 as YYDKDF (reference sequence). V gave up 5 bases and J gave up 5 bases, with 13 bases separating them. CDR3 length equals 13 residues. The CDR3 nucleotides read TGTGCCACCAGCCTACAGGGAGCCCACGAGCAGTACTTC. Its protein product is CATSLQGAHEQYF.

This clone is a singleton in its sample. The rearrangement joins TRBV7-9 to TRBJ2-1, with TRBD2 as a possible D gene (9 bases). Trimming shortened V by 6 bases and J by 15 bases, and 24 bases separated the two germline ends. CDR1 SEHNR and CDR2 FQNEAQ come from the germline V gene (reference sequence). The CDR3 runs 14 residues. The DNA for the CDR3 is TGTGCCAGCAGGCGAAGTGACAGGGGCGGGAGGGGGTTCTTC. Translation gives CASRRSDRGGRGFF.